The 21 T cell receptor beta chains below were found in one sample sequenced in a study of T cells after posttransplantation cyclophosphamide listed by TCRdb under 2016. Libraries were made using the immunoSEQ multiplex PCR assay. As stored in TCRdb, this immuneACCESS dataset retains in-frame rearrangements with V and J assigned. A fraction of the clones does not appear; measured against another copy, unresolved V genes explain less than half of the discrepancy, and the remainder lacks a known reason. This sample contains 20,000 to 30,000 clones, none of which is a singleton. The ten largest account for about 4.4% of the sample. Sequencing input: PBMCs. Receptors were obtained from a woman between 45 and 60 years old in good health, CMV-negative, and a related stem cell transplant donor.

This clone came up many times. V is TRBV7-2 and J is TRBJ2-7, with a tentative D call TRBD2 (6 bases). Germline CDR1 reads SGHTA; CDR2 reads FQGNSA. This CDR3 is built from 14 residues. V gave up 6 bases and J gave up 2 bases, with 14 bases separating them. The CDR3 loop is CASSLGLLPYEQYF. The DNA for the CDR3 is TGTGCCAGCAGTCTCGGACTACTCCCCTACGAGCAGTACTTC.

This clone was counted ten times or more. The rearrangement uses TRBV9 and TRBJ1-1; 10 bases line up with TRBD1. V was clipped by 4 bases and J by 4 bases; unmatched bases: 13. Germline CDR1 reads SGDLS; CDR2 reads YYNGEE. This CDR3 spans 17 amino acids. The CDR3 protein is CASSTPRDRGWSTEAFF. The CDR3 region has the DNA TGTGCCAGCAGCACCCCCCGGGACAGGGGTTGGAGCACTGAAGCTTTCTTT.

This clone was observed many times. This chain links TRBV18 with TRBJ1-5; TRBD1 is a possible D gene (6 bases). Looked up from germline, CDR1 is KGHSH and CDR2 is LQKENI. The V end lost 4 bases, the J end lost 5 bases, and 9 bases lay between the germline ends. This CDR3 has 13 amino acids. CDR3 bases: TGTGCCAGCTCACGGGGGCAAGATCAGCCCCAGCATTTT. Its protein product is CASSRGQDQPQHF.

The sample holds many counts of this clone. This chain links TRBV28 with TRBJ1-1; 9 nucleotides align to TRBD1. The CDR3 runs to 16 residues. CDR1 MDHEN and CDR2 SYDVKM come from the germline V gene. J was trimmed by 5 bases and V by 6 bases; bases with no gene match: 13. The chain's CDR3 is CASRPGQGRLGTEAFF. The CDR3 nucleotides read TGTGCCAGCAGGCCGGGACAGGGAAGATTGGGGACTGAAGCTTTCTTT.

This clone has a count of ten or more. The rearrangement uses TRBV6-1 and TRBJ1-3, with D perhaps matching TRBD1 (6 bases). The CDR3 covers 16 residues. Germline CDR1 is MNHNS and CDR2 is SASEGT. V was trimmed by 4 bases and J by 0 bases, leaving 13 bases between them. CDR3 nucleotides: TGTGCCAGCAGTGCGCGGTTAGGGGGCTCTGGAAACACCATATATTTT. Translated, it gives CASSARLGGSGNTIYF.

This clone was counted many times. The rearrangement joins TRBV5-8 to TRBJ1-1; D is possibly TRBD1 (6 bases). Germline loops: CDR1 SGHTS, CDR2 YDEGEE. CDR3 length: 15 residues. V was clipped by 0 bases and J by 3 bases, with 12 bases between them. The CDR3 is CASSLDRVSDTEAFF. CDR3 nucleotide sequence: TGTGCCAGCAGCTTGGACAGGGTGTCAGACACTGAAGCTTTCTTT. The variable domain in full, with the rest retrieved from reference TRBV5-8 and TRBJ1-1, is EAGVTQSPTHLIKTRGQQATLRCSPISGHTSVYWYQQALGLGLQFLLWYDEGEERNRGNFPPRFSGRQFPNYSSELNVNALELEDSALYLCASSLDRVSDTEAFFGQGTRLTVV.

In this sample, this clone turned up many times. The chain is built from TRBV21-1 and TRBJ1-5; no DNA check was done on the table's D call, TRBD1. TRBV21-1 is noted as a pseudogene. This CDR3 is 13 amino acids long. CDR3 sequence reads: CANRTVRGQPQHF. The CDR3 bases are TGTGCCAACCGGACGGTCAGGGGTCAGCCCCAGCATTTT.

The sample holds many counts of this clone. This chain uses TRBV6-1 with TRBJ2-5; 11 nucleotides match TRBD2. Germline CDR1 MNHNS, CDR2 SASEGT. With V trimmed by 6 bases and J by 0 bases, 3 bases remained unmatched. The CDR3 is 15 residues long. The CDR3, as DNA: TGTGCCAGCAGCCCACTAGCGGGGGACCAAGAGACCCAGTACTTC. Translation gives CASSPLAGDQETQYF.

Many counts were recorded for this clone. The chain couples TRBV19 to TRBJ2-5; D might be TRBD2 (6 bases). The CDR3 covers 17 residues. Trimming removed 3 bases from V and 1 base from J, with 18 bases in between. Germline CDR1 LNHDA, CDR2 SQIVND (reference sequence). The CDR3 protein is CASSMVRGTGLQETQYF. The CDR3 bases are TGTGCCAGTAGTATGGTCCGCGGGACTGGCCTCCAAGAGACCCAGTACTTC.

This clone was found many times. This chain uses TRBV5-6 with TRBJ2-1; TRBD2 agrees at 8 bases. The CDR3 is made up of 18 amino acids. Germline CDR1 reads SGHDT; CDR2 reads YYEEEE. V gave up 0 bases and J gave up 5 bases; unmatched junction bases: 13. The DNA of the CDR3 is TGTGCCAGCAGCTTGGCCATGAGGTTTAGCGGGGCCCACAATGAGCAGTTCTTC. It yields the protein CASSLAMRFSGAHNEQFF.

V usage is TRBV14 and J usage is TRBJ2-5; 12 bases align to TRBD2. The CDR3 contains 17 residues. Germline CDR1 is SGHDN and CDR2 is FVKESK. The trim removed 6 bases at V and 5 bases at J, leaving 13 bases unmatched. DNA of the CDR3: TGTGCCAGCAGTCGAATCACGCAGACTAGCGGGGGTGAGACCCAGTACTTC. Amino acids: CASSRITQTSGGETQYF.

This clone was observed many times. J is TRBJ1-6 and V is TRBV10-3; D not resolved. Germline CDR1 is ENHRY and CDR2 is SYGVKD. V was cut by 3 bases and J by 3 bases, with 9 bases left in between. This CDR3 spans 15 amino acids. CDR3 coding DNA: TGTGCCATCAGTGACCGGGGAGGCTATAATTCACCCCTCCACTTT. It translates to CAISDRGGYNSPLHF.

In this sample, this clone turned up many times. The V call is TRBV4-3, the J call TRBJ2-2; a weak D match, TRBD1 (6 bases). This CDR3 contains 16 residues. The V gene lost 0 bases and the J gene lost 5 bases, with 13 bases spanning the gap. Germline V gene lookup returns CDR1 LGHNA and CDR2 YSLEER. CDR3 sequence (DNA): TGCGCCAGCAGCCAAGAAAGCGGTAGGGGGACCGGGGAGCTGTTTTTT. Translated, it gives CASSQESGRGTGELFF.

This clone was counted ten times or more. This chain connects TRBV5-3 to TRBJ2-1; 7 bases align to TRBD2. TRBV5-3 qualifies as an ORF whose function is uncertain. J lost 2 bases, V lost 2 bases, and 4 bases had no gene match. This CDR3 comprises 15 residues. CDR3 sequence (DNA): TGTGCCAGAAGCTTCGGCGGGGGTCCCTACAATGAGCAGTTCTTC. This translates into CARSFGGGPYNEQFF.

This clone was counted many times. V usage is TRBV6-1 and J usage is TRBJ1-1; TRBD1 aligns across 8 bases. This CDR3 contains 15 residues. Germline trimming cut 5 bases from V and 3 bases from J; bases unmatched to any gene: 8. Germline V gene sequence: CDR1 MNHNS, CDR2 SASEGT. In nucleotides, the CDR3 is TGTGCCAGCAGTAGCGACAGGGGAGAGTACACTGAAGCTTTCTTT. Residues: CASSSDRGEYTEAFF.

In its sample, this clone was seen many times. The J gene is TRBJ2-3, the V gene TRBV5-4; 10 bases line up with TRBD2. Germline CDR1 is SGHNT and CDR2 is YYREEE (reference sequence). V was clipped by 2 bases and J by 2 bases; unmatched bases: 5. The CDR3 is 16 residues long. The DNA for the CDR3 is TGTGCCAGCAGCTTAGCGGGAGGGAGGTCCACAGATACGCAGTATTTT. It yields the protein CASSLAGGRSTDTQYF.

This clone was counted ten times or more. V and J are TRBV7-8 and TRBJ1-2; no reliable D call. Trimming pared 2 bases from V and 4 bases from J, leaving 14 bases between. Looked up from germline, CDR1 is SGHVS and CDR2 is FQNEAQ. This CDR3 is built from 15 residues. The CDR3 reads CASSLSARFGYGYTF. The CDR3 DNA reads as TGTGCCAGCAGCTTAAGTGCCAGGTTTGGCTATGGCTACACCTTC.

There are many counts of this clone. The chain is built from TRBV5-1 and TRBJ1-5; 7 bases are a match to TRBD1. The V and J ends lost 4 bases and 2 bases, in that order; junction bases with no gene match: 3. The CDR3 loop spans 14 amino acids. The V gene's germline CDR1 is SGHRS and CDR2 YFSETQ. The CDR3 DNA reads TGCGCCAGCAGCACCGGGACAGGCAATCAGCCCCAGCATTTT. It encodes CASSTGTGNQPQHF.

At least ten counts were recorded for this clone. The J gene is TRBJ2-2, the V gene TRBV27, with 9 bases matching TRBD2. CDR1 and CDR2 (germline): MNHEY, SMNVEV (reference sequence). After removal of 6 bases from V and 2 bases from J, the junction contained 7 bases not matched to a gene. The CDR3 extends over 16 amino acids. CDR3 region: CASRPLAGANTGELFF. CDR3 DNA sequence: TGTGCCAGCAGACCCTTAGCGGGAGCAAACACCGGGGAGCTGTTTTTT.

The sample holds many counts of this clone. The rearrangement uses TRBV21-1 and TRBJ1-4; no check of the table's D call, TRBD1, against the DNA was made. TRBV21-1 is termed a pseudogene. The CDR3 totals 14 residues. CDR3 loop: CASNQSVTGEKLFF. CDR3 nucleotide sequence: TGTGCCAGCAACCAAAGCGTTACAGGTGAAAAACTGTTTTTT.

This clone was picked up many times. The chain recombines TRBV2 with TRBJ2-3; tentatively, D is TRBD2 (6 bases). Looked up from germline, CDR1 is SNHLY and CDR2 is FYNNEI. V was shortened by 8 bases and J by 6 bases, with 12 bases between the two germline ends. This CDR3 comprises 12 residues. The CDR3 DNA sequence: TGTGCCAGCGGGGACTGGCCCGATACGCAGTATTTT. Translating it yields CASGDWPDTQYF.